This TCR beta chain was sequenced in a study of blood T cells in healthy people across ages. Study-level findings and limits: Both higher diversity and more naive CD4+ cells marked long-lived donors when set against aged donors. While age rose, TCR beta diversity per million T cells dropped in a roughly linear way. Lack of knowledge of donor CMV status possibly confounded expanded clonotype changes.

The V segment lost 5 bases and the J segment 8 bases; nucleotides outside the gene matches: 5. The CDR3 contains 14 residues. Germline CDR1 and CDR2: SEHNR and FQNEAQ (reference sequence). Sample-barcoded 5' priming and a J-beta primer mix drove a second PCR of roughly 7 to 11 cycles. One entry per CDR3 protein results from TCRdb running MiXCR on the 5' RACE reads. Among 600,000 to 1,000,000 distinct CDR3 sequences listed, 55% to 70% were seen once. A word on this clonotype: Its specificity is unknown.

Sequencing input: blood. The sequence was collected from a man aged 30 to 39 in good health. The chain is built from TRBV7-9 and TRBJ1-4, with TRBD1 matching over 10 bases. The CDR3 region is CASSRQGAREKLFF. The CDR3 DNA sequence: TGTGCCAGCAGCCGACAGGGGGCTCGAGAAAAACTGTTTTTT.